This T cell receptor (beta chain) was recorded in a study of shared clonotypes between healthy human individuals. Study details: Donors, aged 18 to 49, were a couple of women and a few men.

This clone ranks as large. This CDR3 is also generated by other DNA sequences in the sample. TCRdb's copy holds only in-frame clones and misses some; the assay was immunoSEQ multiplex PCR. This sample yields fewer than 600,000 clones, of which roughly 77% are seen a single time; around 13% belongs to the top ten. The sequence was obtained from a woman aged 40 to 55 in good health. Some clones in this sample may be carry-over from other donors' samples. Input material: PBMCs.

The CDR3 reads CASSPRGAWTEAFF. In DNA form, the CDR3 reads TGTGCCAGCAGCCCTCGAGGGGCTTGGACTGAAGCTTTCTTT. J is TRBJ1-1 and V is TRBV5-6, with D possibly matching TRBD1 (5 bases). The CDR3 sequence is 14 residues long. The V end lost 4 bases, the J end lost 5 bases, and 15 bases lay between the germline ends. Germline V gene data show CDR1 as SGHDT and CDR2 as YYEEEE.